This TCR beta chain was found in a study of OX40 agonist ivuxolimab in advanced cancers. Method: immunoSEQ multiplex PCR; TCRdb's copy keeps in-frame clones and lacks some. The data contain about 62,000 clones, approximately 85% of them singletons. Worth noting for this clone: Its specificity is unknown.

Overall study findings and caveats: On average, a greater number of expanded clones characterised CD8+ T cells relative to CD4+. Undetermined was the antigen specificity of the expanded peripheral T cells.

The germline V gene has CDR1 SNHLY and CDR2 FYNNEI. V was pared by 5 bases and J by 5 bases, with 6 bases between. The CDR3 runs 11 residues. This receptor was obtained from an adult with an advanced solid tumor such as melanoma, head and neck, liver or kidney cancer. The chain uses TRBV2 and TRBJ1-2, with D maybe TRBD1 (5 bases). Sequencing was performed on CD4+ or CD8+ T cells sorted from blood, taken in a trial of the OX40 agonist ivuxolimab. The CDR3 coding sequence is TGTGCCAGCAGTTCAGGGTATGGCTACACCTTC. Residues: CASSSGYGYTF.